Presented here are 22 T cell receptor beta chains from one specimen sequenced in a study of T cells expressing NK-cell markers (TCRdb year 2020). Libraries came from 5' RACE. Sequencing took place on an Illumina HiSeq 2000. The reads went through TCRdb reprocessing, and each CDR3 protein sequence gets one entry with no DNA. The table kept for this sample lists 300,000 to 450,000 distinct CDR3 sequences. The ten largest clonotypes hold roughly 5.2% of the sample. What was sequenced was blood T cells: a sorted CD56 or NKG2C T cell subset, CD4+ or CD8+ T cells, or bulk PBMC T cells (not recorded which). The receptor source for this set is a man aged 18-70 years in good health.

V is TRBV6-5 and J is TRBJ1-1. This CDR3 spans 15 amino acids. The germline CDR1 and CDR2 sequences are MNHEY and SVGAGI. The CDR3 spells CASSSPGRGGTEAFF.

This chain joins TRBV5-1 and TRBJ1-6; TCRdb calls TRBD1, which cannot be checked without DNA. CDR1 is SGHRS, CDR2 YFSETQ, per germline. The CDR3 is 16 amino acids. Here the CDR3 reads CASSPGHRVDNSPLHF.

The chain is built from TRBV4-2 and TRBJ2-4; there is no DNA to check the TCRdb D call of TRBD2. This CDR3 spans 17 amino acids. CDR1 and CDR2 from the germline V gene are LGHNA and YNFKEQ. The CDR3 sequence is CASSSSRSRGPENIQYF.

This chain links TRBV5-5 with TRBJ1-1; TCRdb designates TRBD1, a call that cannot be tested without DNA. This CDR3 contains 13 residues. The germline gives CDR1 SGHKS, CDR2 YYEKEE (reference sequence). The CDR3 sequence is CASSRAGDTEAFF.

CDR3: CASRATSGVYNEQFF. The V and J genes are TRBV5-6 and TRBJ2-1; TCRdb picks TRBD2, but there is no DNA to check that call. The CDR3 extends over 15 amino acids. Germline CDR1 and CDR2: SGHDT and YYEEEE.

J is TRBJ2-2 and V is TRBV6-1; the D call of TRBD1 rests on TCRdb alone, since no DNA is present to check it. CDR3 length equals 13 residues. The V gene's germline CDR1 is MNHNS and CDR2 SASEGT. This CDR3 reads CATWDRNTGELFF.

V is TRBV7-6 and J is TRBJ1-3; no DNA is available, so the TRBD1 call from TCRdb remains unchecked. The germline CDR1 and CDR2 sequences are SGHVS and FNYEAQ. The CDR3 contains 15 residues. CDR3 region: CASSLTGSSGNTIYF.

V is TRBV15 and J is TRBJ1-1; with no DNA, the TCRdb D assignment of TRBD1 cannot be verified. This CDR3 is built from 17 residues. Germline V lookup: CDR1 LNHNV, CDR2 YYDKDF (reference sequence). CDR3 loop: CATRTRDRGIMNTEAFF.

The V gene is TRBV28, the J gene TRBJ2-3; TCRdb designates TRBD1, a call that cannot be tested without DNA. Germline V gene data show CDR1 as MDHEN and CDR2 as SYDVKM. The CDR3 extends over 15 amino acids. CDR3 amino acids: CASSFTGGIRDTQYF.

The chain employs TRBV5-5 and TRBJ1-5. This CDR3 has 14 amino acids. The germline gives CDR1 SGHKS, CDR2 YYEKEE (reference sequence). CDR3 sequence reads: CASSRERSVQPQHF.

V and J are TRBV7-8 and TRBJ2-5; TCRdb indicates TRBD2, and absent DNA this call remains unverified. The CDR3 extends over 14 amino acids. The germline V gene encodes CDR1 SGHVS and CDR2 FQNEAQ. CDR3 loop: CASSRRNNQETQYF.

This chain uses TRBV7-2 with TRBJ2-7; lacking DNA, the TRBD1 call made by TCRdb goes unchecked. This CDR3 has 14 residues. Per germline, CDR1 SGHTA and CDR2 FQGNSA. The chain's CDR3 is CASSLKNRVNEQYF.

CDR3 loop: CASSLAGSGEQFF. The chain uses TRBV5-1 and TRBJ2-1; TCRdb returns TRBD1, unconfirmable since there is no DNA. Germline values: CDR1 SGHRS, CDR2 YFSETQ. The CDR3 covers 13 residues.

This chain links TRBV20-1 with TRBJ1-4; the D call of TRBD1 rests on TCRdb alone, since no DNA is present to check it. The germline V gene encodes CDR1 DFQATT and CDR2 SNEGSKA (reference sequence). There are 15 residues in the CDR3. The CDR3 protein is CSARAGQGINEKLFF.

This rearrangement joins TRBV7-8 to TRBJ1-2. The CDR3 runs 14 residues. From germline, CDR1 is SGHVS and CDR2 FQNEAQ. CDR3 loop: CASSSQMLNYGYTF.

The chain uses TRBV6-1 and TRBJ1-3. Germline V gene data show CDR1 as MNHNS and CDR2 as SASEGT. This CDR3 contains 14 residues. The CDR3 sequence: CASTKGVSGNTIYF.

The chain has TRBV4-1 and TRBJ2-5; without DNA, the TCRdb call of TRBD1 cannot be checked. This CDR3 spans 17 amino acids. CDR1 and CDR2 (germline): MGHRA, YSYEKL. CDR3 amino acids: CASSQEGSGAPQETQYF.

This rearrangement joins TRBV5-1 to TRBJ2-5; checking the TCRdb D call of TRBD1 is not possible without DNA. Germline V gives CDR1 SGHRS, CDR2 YFSETQ. This CDR3 has 15 amino acids. CDR3: CASSRDTGSKMDQYF. Filled out from reference TRBV5-1 and TRBJ2-5, the complete variable domain reads KAGVTQTPRYLIKTRGQQVTLSCSPISGHRSVSWYQQTPGQGLQFLFEYFSETQRNKGNFPGRFSGRQFSNSRSEMNVSTLELGDSALYLCASSRDTGSKMDQYFGPGTRLLVL.

The genes are TRBV7-9 and TRBJ2-1; absent DNA, TCRdb's TRBD1 call cannot be checked. The CDR3 contains 14 residues. Germline V gene sequence: CDR1 SEHNR, CDR2 FQNEAQ (reference sequence). CDR3: CASSFRQGDNEQFF.

The chain links TRBV14 to TRBJ2-7; lacking DNA, the TRBD1 call made by TCRdb goes unchecked. The V gene's germline CDR1 is SGHDN and CDR2 FVKESK. CDR3 length equals 17 residues. CDR3 in amino acids: CASSQAMGQGASYEQYF.

The rearrangement joins TRBV11-2 to TRBJ2-5; TCRdb indicates TRBD2, and absent DNA this call remains unverified. Germline V CDR1 and CDR2: SGHAT, FQNNGV. The CDR3 runs 16 residues. The CDR3 loop reads CASSSGLAGHQETQYF.

The V call is TRBV20-1, the J call TRBJ2-1; there is no DNA to check the TCRdb D call of TRBD1. Germline-derived CDR1 and CDR2 are DFQATT and SNEGSKA (reference sequence). The CDR3 covers 15 residues. This CDR3 reads CSARDGGDLYNEQFF.